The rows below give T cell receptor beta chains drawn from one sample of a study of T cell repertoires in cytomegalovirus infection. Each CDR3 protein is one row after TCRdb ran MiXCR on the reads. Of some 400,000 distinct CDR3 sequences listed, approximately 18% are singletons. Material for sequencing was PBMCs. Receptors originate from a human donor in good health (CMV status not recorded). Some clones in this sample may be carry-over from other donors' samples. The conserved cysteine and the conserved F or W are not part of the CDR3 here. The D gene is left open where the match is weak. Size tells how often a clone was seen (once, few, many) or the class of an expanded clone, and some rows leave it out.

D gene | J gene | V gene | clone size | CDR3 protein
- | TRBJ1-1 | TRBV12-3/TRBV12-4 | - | ASSLPRDGGNTEAF
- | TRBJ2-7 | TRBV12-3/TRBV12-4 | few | ASSLLYRVSSYEQY
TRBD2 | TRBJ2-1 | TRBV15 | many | ATSRKPVSGSVHEQF
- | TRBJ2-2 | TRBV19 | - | ASSILAGELF
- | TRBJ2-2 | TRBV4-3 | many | ASSQDNVWNTGELF
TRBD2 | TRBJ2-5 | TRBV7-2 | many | ASSLFGVSGKETQY
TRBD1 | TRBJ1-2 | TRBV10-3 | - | AISESQGEGYT
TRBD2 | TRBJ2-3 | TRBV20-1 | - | SASVSGGEADTQY
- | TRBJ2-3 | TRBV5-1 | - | ASSGPRQTSTDTQY
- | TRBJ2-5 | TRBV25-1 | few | ASSDIQYQETQY
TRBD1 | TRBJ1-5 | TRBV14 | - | ASSQGGRQGAGNQPQH
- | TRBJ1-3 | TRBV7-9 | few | ASSPRVGGNTIY
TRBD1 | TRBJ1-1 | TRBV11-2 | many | ASSLAGGYISEAF
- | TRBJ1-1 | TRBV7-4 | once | ASSPPFGDIEAF
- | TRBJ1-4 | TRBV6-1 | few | ASLSRDGEKLF
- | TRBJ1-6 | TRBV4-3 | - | ASSQDWGTTGSPLH
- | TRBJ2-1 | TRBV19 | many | ASSIGTTSINEQF
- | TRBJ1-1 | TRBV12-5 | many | ASGPTRDTHPWDTEAF
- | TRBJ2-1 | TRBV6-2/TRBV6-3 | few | ASSYSGGDLWQF
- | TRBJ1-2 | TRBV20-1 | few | SASRFRDTLSGHYGYT
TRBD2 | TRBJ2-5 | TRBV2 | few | ASRGLNGQETQY
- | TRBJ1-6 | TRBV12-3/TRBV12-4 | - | ASSPDARDGSPLH
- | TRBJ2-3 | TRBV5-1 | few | ASSLGRATDTQY
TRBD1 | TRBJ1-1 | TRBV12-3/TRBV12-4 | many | ASTLQGRTEAF
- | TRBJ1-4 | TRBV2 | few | ASSANSNEKLF
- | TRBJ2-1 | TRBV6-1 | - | ASSEWDNEQF
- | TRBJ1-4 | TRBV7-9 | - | ASSTSGAMANEKLF
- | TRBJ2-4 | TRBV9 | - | ASRNIQY
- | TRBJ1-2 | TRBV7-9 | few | ASSPQSGYT
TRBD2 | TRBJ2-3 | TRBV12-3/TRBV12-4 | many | ASSLTGGATDTQY
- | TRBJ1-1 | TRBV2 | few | ASSSNSWGTEAF
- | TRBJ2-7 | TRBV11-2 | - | ASSMTGNVYEQY
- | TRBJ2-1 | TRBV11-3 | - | ASSLARDSNEQF
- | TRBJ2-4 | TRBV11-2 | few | ASSRNFDSRKNIQY
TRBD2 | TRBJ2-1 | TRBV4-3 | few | ASSQVGLTRGHEQF
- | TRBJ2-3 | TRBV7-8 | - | ASSPPRDRRTDTQY
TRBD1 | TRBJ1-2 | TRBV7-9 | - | ASSSPRRRDSDNINYGYT
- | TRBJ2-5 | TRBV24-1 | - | ATSDFSGIQETQY
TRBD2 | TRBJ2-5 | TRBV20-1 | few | SARDPGREPQETQY
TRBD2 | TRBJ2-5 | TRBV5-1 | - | ASSYMSGGAAETQY
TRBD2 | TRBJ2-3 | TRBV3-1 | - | ASTPGTSGGAYTDTQY
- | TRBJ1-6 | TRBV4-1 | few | ASSQSGTNSPLH
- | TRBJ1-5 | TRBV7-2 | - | ASSPDATPPGQPQH
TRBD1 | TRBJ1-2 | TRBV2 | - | ASTREGAGGYT
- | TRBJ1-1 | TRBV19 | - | ASTSGEYTEAF
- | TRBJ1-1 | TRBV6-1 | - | ASSPDPGRAEAF
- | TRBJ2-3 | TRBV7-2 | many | ASSWGSSTDTQY
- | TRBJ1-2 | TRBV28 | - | ASREGEPSGYT
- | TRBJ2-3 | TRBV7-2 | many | ASSFTNRADTQY
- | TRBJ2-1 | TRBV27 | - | ASSSSPAWDEQF
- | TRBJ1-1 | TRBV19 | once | ASSIWLGLDTEAF
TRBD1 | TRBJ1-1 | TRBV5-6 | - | ASSHPNRGDTEAF
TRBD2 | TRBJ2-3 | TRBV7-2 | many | ASSLRAVLAGGLDTQY
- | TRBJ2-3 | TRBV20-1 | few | SAPRASGTDTQY
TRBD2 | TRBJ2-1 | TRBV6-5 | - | ASAPPTSGYNEQF